This T cell receptor beta chain was recorded in a study of human T cells and chemical hapten exposure. Specified time point: pre-sensitization, week 0. Noted treatment: therapeutic diphenylcyclopropenone sensitization with weekly scalp DPC. TCRdb re-called the RACE reads with MiXCR, one entry per CDR3 protein. The table shows 100,000 to 150,000 distinct CDR3 sequences, with less than 15% occurring only once. This clonotype occurred many times. The CDR3 is 17 amino acids. V was clipped by 0 bases and J by 2 bases, with 17 bases between them. The TCR originated in a woman under 30 with alopecia areata. Some clones in this sample may be carry-over from other donors' samples. The sample in question was whole blood, obtained in connection with sensitization to the hapten diphenylcyclopropenone (DPC). This sequence joins TRBV23-1 and TRBJ2-7; a weak D match, TRBD2 (6 bases). TRBV23-1 is an open reading frame, and its role is uncertain. The CDR3 nucleotides are TGCGCCAGCAGTCAATCCCCCCGGAGGGAGCGGCCCTACGAGCAGTACTTC. It encodes CASSQSPRRERPYEQYF.